This entry concerns a single T cell receptor beta chain. It has no known antigen specificity. No base quality values were provided; no much bigger clone lies one nucleotide off. The record originates from a study of CD8+ T cells in alopecia areata (dated by TCRdb to 2017 to 2018). Context from the whole study: Treated patients were enrolled in an open-label pilot trial of oral tofacitinib at 5 to 10 mg twice daily for moderate-to-severe alopecia areata. In humans, TCRbeta sequencing was performed on scalp tissue and on sorted CD4+ and CD8+ peripheral blood T cells from healthy controls and from patients with patchy or totalis/universalis alopecia areata. Tofacitinib-treated patients had biopsies at baseline and at 4 and 24 weeks of treatment, with a later scalp biopsy in several patients. Amplification of TCRbeta CDR3 regions was done by immunoSEQ multiplex PCR using 35 Vbeta forward primers and 13 Jbeta reverse primers. RNA was extracted with the PAXgene miRNA kit for fixed scalp, the miRNeasy kit for PBMCs, and the RNeasy kit for mouse skin. Scalp clonality was compared among normal scalp (n=4), patchy alopecia areata scalp (n=8), and alopecia totalis/universalis scalp (n=8). High-throughput TCRbeta sequencing was used to examine T cell clonal expansion in alopecia areata in both the C3H/HeJ mouse model and human patients. Patients received tofacitinib for 6 to 18 months and were then followed off drug for 6 months to check for delayed response and recurrence.

Library preparation employed the immunoSEQ multiplex PCR assay. RNA was extracted from all samples and reverse transcribed into cDNA as template for TCR sequencing. First-strand cDNA was synthesized using SuperScript III with a 2:1 mix of oligo-dT and random hexamers. Amplification bias was assessed with a synthetic immune receptor repertoire, and residual bias was removed computationally. In the original analysis: Raw reads were preprocessed for error removal, and CDR3 was defined according to IMGT conventions as running from the conserved cysteine to phenylalanine. Clonality was computed by normalizing Shannon entropy by log2 of the number of productive unique TCRs and subtracting the result from 1. CD4 or CD8 identity of scalp clones was inferred by cross-referencing scalp TCRbeta sequences with sorted blood CD4 and CD8 repertoires. This immuneACCESS table, as held by TCRdb, lists in-frame sequences with V and J called but not all clones. Of the missing ones, under half trace to an unresolved V gene in checked studies; the others have no known cause. V and J calls and clone size are those listed in that table; D and trimming were worked out from the DNA. The sample profile shows around 200,000 clones; over 55% of them were found once. The ten biggest clones cover approximately 1.7% of the sample.

Overall results and qualifications from the work: Unlike mouse skin, which is dominated by gammadelta T cells, normal human skin has resident alphabeta T cells that are also sequenced, and this complicates analysis of the scalp TCR repertoire. Shared TCR sequences between patients were less evident than in mice, which may be partly attributable to HLA diversity in the patient population. Lesional scalp, especially in alopecia totalis/universalis, showed higher clonality and more expanded CD8+ clones than normal scalp, suggesting antigenic drive.

For this chain, trimming is 0 bases at the V end and 2 bases at the J end, and the number of junction bases without a gene match is 2. Taken from cysteine to phenylalanine, the CDR3 has 15 residues. The kept DNA is CDR3 alone, 45 bases in frame from the first base. The germline V gene supplies CDR1 SGHDT and CDR2 YYEEEE. The sample's time point label, in plain terms: baseline before oral tofacitinib. Peripheral blood and lesional scalp punch biopsies were obtained from patients with alopecia areata. PBMCs were isolated by density centrifugation and stained for CD3, CD4 and CD8, and CD4+ and CD8+ T cells were sorted on a FACSAria.

The chain employs TRBV5-6 and TRBJ1-5, and 7 junction bases match TRBD1. The sequence was collected from a human donor with alopecia areata. Source: CD4+ T cells sorted from blood, taken at week 0. At the DNA level, the sequence is TGTGCCAGCAGCTTGGACAGGGGAGGCAATCAGCCCCAGCATTTT. Translated, it gives CASSLDRGGNQPQHF.